Here is one TCR beta chain with its context. The antigen is undetermined. This sample was included in a study of T-cell memory formation after mild COVID-19. Study background: TCR clusters were mostly donor specific.

Germline CDR1 reads MNHEY; CDR2 reads SVGAGI. This CDR3 spans 12 amino acids. Trimming took off 5 bases at V and 10 bases at J, with 12 bases between the two ends. cDNA libraries for TCR alpha and TCR beta, carrying sample barcodes and UMIs, came from 5'RACE with constant-segment primers. One entry per CDR3 protein, called by TCRdb with MiXCR from the 5' RACE reads. The data hold 200,000 or so distinct CDR3 sequences, with about a sixth observed a single time. Study results and caveats: Day 15 to 85 contracting clones showed balanced CD4/CD8; later expanders leaned CD4+. The authors left the SARS-CoV-2 specificity of second-wave clones peaking on day 37 unconfirmed.

The rearrangement links TRBV6-5 to TRBJ2-1; D call uncertain. Sequences were obtained from PBMCs or a T cell subset sorted from them (not recorded which). The clonotype originates from an adult woman who had mild COVID-19 (a few samples of this study predate the infection). Cell type and time point are not known. DNA for the CDR3: TGTGCCAGCAGTAACGGCCCCGGGGAGCAGTTCTTC. Translation: CASSNGPGEQFF.